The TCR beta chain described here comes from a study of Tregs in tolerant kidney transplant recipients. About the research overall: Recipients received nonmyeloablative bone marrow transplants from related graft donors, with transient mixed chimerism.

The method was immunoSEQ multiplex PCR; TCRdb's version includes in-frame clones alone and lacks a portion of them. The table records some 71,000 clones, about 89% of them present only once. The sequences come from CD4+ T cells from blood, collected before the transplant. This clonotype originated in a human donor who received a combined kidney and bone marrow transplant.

Written as DNA, the CDR3 is TGTGCCAGCAGCTCCATCTCGGGACTAGCGGGAGGAAGCCCCTACGAGCAGTACTTC. Translating gives CASSSISGLAGGSPYEQYF. The chain couples TRBV7-9 to TRBJ2-7, with 15 bases lining up with TRBD2. V gave up 4 bases and J gave up 2 bases; unmatched junction bases: 12. The CDR3 totals 19 residues. Germline CDR1 and CDR2: SEHNR and FQNEAQ (reference sequence).